Presented here are 21 T cell receptor beta chains from one specimen sequenced in a study of T cells after yellow fever vaccination. One entry per CDR3 protein results from TCRdb running MiXCR on the 5' RACE reads. The table has about 68,000 distinct CDR3 sequences, around 7% seen once. The sample was CD8+ T cells sorted from PBMCs, taken around 45 days after the first yellow fever vaccination. The receptors were sampled from a man younger than 35 who received the YFV17D yellow fever vaccine.

The chain has TRBV5-6 and TRBJ2-5; possible D gene TRBD1, 6 bases. This CDR3 contains 14 residues. Germline CDR1 reads SGHDT; CDR2 reads YYEEEE. V shed 2 bases and J shed 5 bases, with 13 bases lying between them. For the CDR3, the DNA is TGTGCCAGCAGCTTTCCAGGGGCCCAGGAGACCCAGTACTTC. Protein sequence: CASSFPGAQETQYF.

There are many counts of this clonotype. J is TRBJ2-6 and V is TRBV2; TRBD1 agrees at 9 bases. CDR3 length: 16 amino acids. Trimming at V came to 11 bases and at J to 3 bases, leaving 11 bases not matched to a gene. Germline V lookup: CDR1 SNHLY, CDR2 FYNNEI. The CDR3 DNA reads TGTGCCGTCTTTGGGACAGGGCTTTATGGGGCCAACGTCCTGACTTTC. This encodes CAVFGTGLYGANVLTF.

In its sample, this clonotype was seen many times. The V gene is TRBV27, the J gene TRBJ2-5; D remains ambiguous. In germline, CDR1 is MNHEY, CDR2 SMNVEV (reference sequence). The V gene lost 8 bases and the J gene lost 5 bases, with 15 bases spanning the gap. CDR3 length: 13 amino acids. CDR3 sequence reads: CASPKVGMETQYF. The CDR3 DNA sequence: TGTGCCAGCCCCAAGGTAGGGATGGAGACCCAGTACTTC.

The sample holds many counts of this clonotype. The V and J genes are TRBV27 and TRBJ1-2, with 11 bases matching TRBD1. The junction had 12 bases not matched to a gene; V was cut back by 5 bases and J by 4 bases. Germline CDR1 and CDR2: MNHEY and SMNVEV (reference sequence). This CDR3 has 17 amino acids. This CDR3 reads CASSRKTGTGGVYGYTF. CDR3 coding DNA: TGTGCCAGCAGTCGGAAGACCGGGACAGGGGGAGTCTATGGCTACACCTTC.

This clonotype was seen repeatedly, ten times or more. The genes are TRBV11-2 and TRBJ2-7; D possibly matches TRBD1 or TRBD2 (5 bases each). The germline CDR1 and CDR2 sequences are SGHAT and FQNNGV. The V and J ends lost 2 bases and 5 bases respectively, with 13 bases between them. The CDR3 is 14 amino acids. CDR3 in DNA: TGTGCCAGCAGCTTAAACAGAGGGACGGACGAGCAGTACTTC. Translating gives CASSLNRGTDEQYF.

Only a few counts were recorded for this clonotype. The chain employs TRBV27 and TRBJ2-7; D not certain. V dropped 5 bases and J dropped 3 bases, with 17 bases sitting between them. The CDR3 has 15 residues. CDR1 and CDR2 from the germline V gene are MNHEY and SMNVEV (reference sequence). The CDR3 reads CASSPIPPGGYEQYV. The DNA for the CDR3 is TGTGCCAGCAGTCCGATACCCCCCGGCGGCTACGAGCAGTACGTC.

Ten or more counts support this clonotype. J is TRBJ1-1 and V is TRBV10-3; no clear D gene. This CDR3 region has 13 residues. Germline V lookup: CDR1 ENHRY, CDR2 SYGVKD. V shed 4 bases and J shed 4 bases, with 10 bases lying between them. The CDR3 region has the DNA TGTGCCATCAGTGGGGCCGCCGGCACTGAAGCTTTCTTT. It yields the protein CAISGAAGTEAFF.

This clonotype has ten or more counts. V is TRBV20-1 and J is TRBJ1-1, with D unclear. With 0 bases removed from V and 3 bases from J, the gap between germline ends came to 17 bases. This CDR3 has 16 residues. CDR1 and CDR2 (germline): DFQATT, SNEGSKA (reference sequence). DNA of the CDR3: TGCAGTGCTAGAGATCATCCGGTCCGGTGGGACACTGAAGCTTTCTTT. It specifies CSARDHPVRWDTEAFF.

This clonotype has only a few counts. This sequence joins TRBV4-3 and TRBJ1-6; D uncertain. The CDR3 covers 13 residues. V lost 0 bases and J 6 bases, leaving 3 bases between the germline ends. Germline V gives CDR1 LGHNA, CDR2 YSLEER. The CDR3 sequence: CASSQDTNSPLHF. CDR3 DNA: TGCGCCAGCAGCCAAGATACTAATTCACCCCTCCACTTT.

This clonotype has at least ten counts. The J gene is TRBJ2-3, the V gene TRBV6-4; a possible D gene is TRBD2 (5 bases). Trimming cost V 2 bases and J 2 bases, with 14 bases left between them. The germline CDR1 and CDR2 sequences are MRHNA and SNTAGT. CDR3 size: 16 residues. CDR3 bases: TGTGCCAGCAGTGACACGTCGGGGAGCGCCACAGATACGCAGTATTTT. This gives the protein CASSDTSGSATDTQYF.

The chain joins TRBV29-1 to TRBJ2-6; D is unclear. V lost 5 bases and J lost 3, with 5 bases in between. The CDR3 totals 12 residues. CDR1 and CDR2 (germline): SQVTM, ANQGSEA. CDR3 in amino acids: CSVRLGANVLTF. In DNA form, the CDR3 reads TGCAGCGTTAGGCTTGGGGCCAACGTCCTGACTTTC.

This clonotype was seen only a few times. CDR3 sequence: CASSFGTGGLDEQFF. Here the CDR3 DNA reads TGTGCCAGCAGCTTTGGAACAGGGGGCTTGGATGAGCAGTTCTTC. This chain links TRBV7-7 with TRBJ2-1; 9 positions agree with TRBD1. The CDR3 runs to 15 residues. The V and J ends lost 3 bases and 8 bases, in that order; junction bases with no gene match: 8. Germline loops: CDR1 SSHAT, CDR2 FNYEAQ (reference sequence).

The rearrangement links TRBV5-1 to TRBJ2-5; either TRBD1 or TRBD2 may supply D (5 bases each). This CDR3 region has 15 residues. In germline, CDR1 is SGHRS, CDR2 YFSETQ. V lost 0 bases and J lost 4, with 13 bases in between. The CDR3 reads CASSLAGTLRETQYF. The CDR3 DNA reads TGCGCCAGCAGCTTGGCCGGGACCCTGCGAGAGACCCAGTACTTC.

This clonotype has ten or more counts. This CDR3 reads CASSLGGGTDNEQFF. DNA of the CDR3: TGTGCCAGCAGCTTAGGCGGGGGGACCGACAATGAGCAGTTCTTC. J is TRBJ2-1 and V is TRBV7-2; 8 nucleotides line up with TRBD2. The germline V gene has CDR1 SGHTA and CDR2 FQGNSA. After removal of 1 base from V and 5 bases from J, the junction contained 4 bases not matched to a gene. This CDR3 contains 15 residues.

This clonotype was seen many times. The rearrangement links TRBV4-1 to TRBJ2-7; unclear D gene. The CDR3 has 13 residues. Trimming shortened V by 1 base and J by 4 bases, and 8 bases separated the two germline ends. The germline V gene encodes CDR1 MGHRA and CDR2 YSYEKL. The CDR3 nucleotides read TGCGCCAGCAGCCAAGCCGTCGGGTACGAGCAGTACTTC. The encoded protein is CASSQAVGYEQYF.

The chain is built from TRBV5-4 and TRBJ2-7; 9 bases align to TRBD2. The CDR3 contains 12 residues. CDR1 and CDR2 (germline): SGHNT, YYREEE (reference sequence). The ends lost 4 bases at V and 7 bases at J; junction bases unmatched: 3. The CDR3 spells CASSPGLAEQYF. The CDR3 coding sequence is TGTGCCAGCAGCCCAGGACTAGCGGAGCAGTACTTC.

This clonotype was seen more than once but under ten times. The V call is TRBV12-5, the J call TRBJ1-1; D unresolved. CDR1 is LGHNT, CDR2 FRNRAP, per germline. V lost 6 bases to trimming and J lost 4 bases, with 15 bases between them. The CDR3 runs 14 residues. In DNA, the CDR3 is TGTGCTAGTGGACCCGGACGGGGATCCACTGAAGCTTTCTTT. This codes for CASGPGRGSTEAFF.

This clonotype was counted a few times. The chain joins TRBV9 to TRBJ2-6; TRBD2 matches 8 bases. The length of the CDR3 is 19 residues. The ends lost 0 bases at V and 1 base at J; junction bases unmatched: 9. Germline V gene lookup returns CDR1 SGDLS and CDR2 YYNGEE. The CDR3 DNA reads TGTGCCAGCAGCGTAGAAGGCGGGGGGTCGAAATCTGGGGCCAACGTCCTGACTTTC. Translation gives CASSVEGGGSKSGANVLTF.

This clonotype was seen only a few times. V is TRBV4-3 and J is TRBJ2-7, with 10 positions matching TRBD1. The CDR3 is made up of 15 amino acids. Germline trimming cut 4 bases from V and 2 bases from J; bases unmatched to any gene: 5. Germline V gene lookup returns CDR1 LGHNA and CDR2 YSLEER. CDR3 sequence: CASSLRQGAAYEQYF. The CDR3 coding sequence is TGCGCCAGCAGCCTGAGACAGGGGGCCGCCTACGAGCAGTACTTC.

This clonotype was found many times. The J gene is TRBJ1-2, the V gene TRBV20-1; 7 bases map to TRBD1. This CDR3 has 14 residues. Looked up from germline, CDR1 is DFQATT and CDR2 is SNEGSKA (reference sequence). V dropped 1 base and J dropped 2; count of bases not matched to a gene: 4. CDR3 coding DNA: TGCAGTGCTAGAGGGAGGGACAGAAACTATGGCTACACCTTC. As protein: CSARGRDRNYGYTF.

Only a few counts were recorded for this clonotype. This rearrangement joins TRBV20-1 to TRBJ2-5; TRBD1 or TRBD2 may be the D gene (5 bases each). The CDR3 loop spans 12 amino acids. The V and J ends lost 7 bases and 3 bases respectively, with 12 bases between them. Germline values: CDR1 DFQATT, CDR2 SNEGSKA (reference sequence). CDR3 amino acids: CSEGSEEETQYF. The DNA of the CDR3 is TGCAGTGAGGGGTCGGAGGAAGAGACCCAGTACTTC.